One and the same sample provided the 31 T cell receptor beta chains below, sequenced in a study of CD8 T cells in Susac syndrome. Random hexamers were used to reverse transcribe roughly 0.5 to 1 ug of RNA. TCRdb redid the calling of the immunoSEQ multiplex PCR reads with MiXCR, one entry per CDR3 protein. The data contain 71,000 or so distinct CDR3 sequences, 93% of them singletons. The sample was CD4+ T cells from PBMCs. The receptors shown here come from a human donor with Susac syndrome.

The rearrangement joins TRBV7-2 to TRBJ1-6; 11 bases are shared with TRBD1. This CDR3 comprises 18 residues. The V gene end was trimmed by 4 bases and the J gene end by 9 bases; junction bases not matched to a gene: 14. Looked up from germline, CDR1 is SGHTA and CDR2 is FQGNSA. The CDR3 sequence is CASSSRTGTGGPASPLHF. As DNA, the CDR3 is TGTGCCAGCAGCTCACGTACCGGGACAGGGGGGCCTGCTTCACCCCTCCACTTT.

The chain employs TRBV2 and TRBJ1-5, with D possibly matching TRBD1 (5 bases). CDR1 SNHLY and CDR2 FYNNEI come from the germline V gene. The CDR3 runs to 16 residues. V lost 8 bases and J 3 bases, leaving 20 bases between the germline ends. For the CDR3, the DNA is TGTGCCAGCGATAACGGACTGGGACTCCACAATCAGCCCCAGCATTTT. It translates to CASDNGLGLHNQPQHF.

This chain links TRBV18 with TRBJ2-7; D may be TRBD1 (6 bases). This CDR3 is built from 13 residues. Germline CDR1 KGHSH, CDR2 LQKENI. V was pared by 4 bases and J by 2 bases, with 9 bases between. This chain's CDR3 is CASSQGQTYEQYF. CDR3 nucleotides: TGTGCCAGCTCACAGGGACAAACCTACGAGCAGTACTTC.

The chain joins TRBV6-6 to TRBJ1-4; D is undetermined. Germline V gene lookup returns CDR1 MNHNY and CDR2 SVGAGI (reference sequence). The ends were cut back, 6 bases at V and 8 bases at J, with 19 bases in the middle. The CDR3 extends over 15 amino acids. The CDR3 bases are TGTGCCAGCAGGTCCGAGGGATTGGTTTTGGAAAAACTGTTTTTT. Translating it yields CASRSEGLVLEKLFF.

The chain is built from TRBV5-1 and TRBJ1-2; D remains unclear. With 3 bases removed from V and 2 bases from J, the gap between germline ends came to 14 bases. CDR1 and CDR2 from the germline V gene are SGHRS and YFSETQ. CDR3 length: 15 residues. This CDR3 reads CASSYGVRGNYGYTF. The CDR3 bases are TGCGCCAGCAGCTACGGCGTGAGAGGGAACTATGGCTACACCTTC. The full variable domain, with the rest looked up from reference TRBV5-1 and TRBJ1-2, is KAGVTQTPRYLIKTRGQQVTLSCSPISGHRSVSWYQQTPGQGLQFLFEYFSETQRNKGNFPGRFSGRQFSNSRSEMNVSTLELGDSALYLCASSYGVRGNYGYTFGSGTRLTVV.

The V and J genes are TRBV6-2 or TRBV6-3 and TRBJ1-2, with TRBD1 matching over 8 bases. V gave up 6 bases and J gave up 5 bases; unmatched junction bases: 11. Looked up from germline, CDR1 is MNHEY and CDR2 is SVGEGT. The CDR3 is made up of 15 amino acids. The CDR3 sequence: CASRPGQGVIYGYTF. CDR3 bases: TGTGCCAGCAGACCAGGACAGGGCGTCATTTATGGCTACACCTTC.

The V gene is TRBV30, the J gene TRBJ1-2; D ambiguous. Germline V gene sequence: CDR1 GTSNPN, CDR2 SVGIG (reference sequence). Trimming cost V 4 bases and J 0 bases, with 9 bases left between them. This CDR3 is built from 13 residues. CDR3 sequence reads: CAWTSSPNYGYTF. DNA for the CDR3: TGTGCCTGGACCAGCTCGCCTAACTATGGCTACACCTTC. Based on the CDR3 plus reference TRBV30 and TRBJ1-2, the full variable domain is SQTIHQWPATLVQPVGSPLSLECTVEGTSNPNLYWYRQAAGRGLQLLFYSVGIGQISSEVPQNLSASRPQDRQFILSSKKLLLSDSGFYLCAWTSSPNYGYTFGSGTRLTVV.

The chain has TRBV5-1 and TRBJ1-6; 9 nucleotides agree with TRBD1. Looked up from germline, CDR1 is SGHRS and CDR2 is YFSETQ. Germline trimming cut 4 bases from V and 6 bases from J; bases unmatched to any gene: 11. CDR3 size: 17 residues. The CDR3: CASSKGTGNRSNSPLHF. The CDR3 DNA follows: TGCGCCAGCAGCAAAGGGACAGGGAATAGGTCTAATTCACCCCTCCACTTT.

The rearrangement uses TRBV28 and TRBJ2-3; D call uncertain. Trimming shortened V by 6 bases and J by 2 bases, and 18 bases separated the two germline ends. Germline CDR1 reads MDHEN; CDR2 reads SYDVKM. There are 16 residues in the CDR3. CDR3 loop: CASSHLTVISTDTQYF. The CDR3 coding sequence is TGTGCCAGCAGCCATCTTACAGTTATCTCCACAGATACGCAGTATTTT.

The chain links TRBV6-2 or TRBV6-3 to TRBJ2-2, with TRBD1 as a possible D gene (6 bases). CDR1 is MNHEY, CDR2 SVGEGT, per germline. Trimming stripped 6 bases from V and 4 bases from J, with 15 bases between. This CDR3 spans 15 amino acids. The CDR3 loop reads CASRRQETGTGELFF. The CDR3 nucleotides are TGTGCCAGCAGGCGACAGGAAACCGGCACCGGGGAGCTGTTTTTT.

The chain has TRBV7-2 and TRBJ1-5; TRBD1 is a possible D gene (6 bases). The germline V gene has CDR1 SGHTA and CDR2 FQGNSA. The V gene lost 5 bases and the J gene lost 5 bases, with 10 bases spanning the gap. This CDR3 contains 13 residues. The CDR3 DNA reads as TGTGCCAGCAGCACGGACAGACATCAGCCCCAGCATTTT. Its translation is CASSTDRHQPQHF.

This chain uses TRBV4-2 with TRBJ1-3; perhaps TRBD1 as D (5 bases). Trimming pared 0 bases from V and 3 bases from J, leaving 9 bases between. This CDR3 comprises 15 residues. Germline V gene data show CDR1 as LGHNA and CDR2 as YNFKEQ. The CDR3, as DNA: TGTGCCAGCAGCCAAGAGGGGACTATTGGAAACACCATATATTTT. Translated, it gives CASSQEGTIGNTIYF.

The chain combines TRBV20-1 with TRBJ1-5, with TRBD1 matching 9 bases. The CDR3 consists of 14 residues. Germline V gene data show CDR1 as DFQATT and CDR2 as SNEGSKA (reference sequence). The trim removed 6 bases at V and 3 bases at J, leaving 6 bases unmatched. CDR3 nucleotide sequence: TGCAGTGCCCCGGACAGGGGAAACAATCAGCCCCAGCATTTT. Translation gives CSAPDRGNNQPQHF.

The rearrangement joins TRBV28 to TRBJ2-7, with 7 bases identical to TRBD1. V shed 5 bases, J shed 3 bases, and the junction held 7 bases outside the gene matches. Germline assignment: CDR1 MDHEN and CDR2 SYDVKM. There are 14 residues in the CDR3. The CDR3: CASSPGGDFYEQYF. In DNA, the CDR3 is TGTGCCAGCAGTCCAGGGGGAGACTTCTACGAGCAGTACTTC.

This chain uses TRBV20-1 with TRBJ1-2; the D gene is possibly TRBD1 (6 bases). The CDR3 has 14 residues. Between the trimmed V and J ends, which lost 1 base and 4 bases, there was a span of 13 bases. Germline V CDR1 and CDR2: DFQATT, SNEGSKA (reference sequence). CDR3 in amino acids: CSARAGGRPYGYTF. CDR3 nucleotide sequence: TGCAGTGCTAGAGCTGGGGGCCGGCCCTATGGCTACACCTTC.

The chain employs TRBV9 and TRBJ2-5; no clear D. This CDR3 is built from 15 residues. V was shortened by 2 bases and J by 0 bases, with 11 bases between the two germline ends. Germline CDR1 SGDLS, CDR2 YYNGEE. DNA for the CDR3: TGTGCCAGCAGCGTGACCTCCTCGTACCAAGAGACCCAGTACTTC. Protein product: CASSVTSSYQETQYF.

The rearrangement uses TRBV12-3 or TRBV12-4 and TRBJ1-6; D ambiguous. The CDR3 is 12 residues long. V lost 3 bases and J 11 bases, leaving 8 bases between the germline ends. The CDR3 region has the DNA TGTGCCAGCAGTTTTAATAACCCACCCCTCCACTTT. Translation gives CASSFNNPPLHF.

V is TRBV12-3 or TRBV12-4 and J is TRBJ1-5; 7 nucleotides align to TRBD1. The CDR3 sequence is 15 residues long. The trim removed 3 bases at V and 4 bases at J, leaving 6 bases unmatched. The chain's CDR3 is CASSFEGARNQPQHF. CDR3 coding DNA: TGTGCCAGCAGTTTCGAGGGGGCGCGGAATCAGCCCCAGCATTTT.

CDR3 bases: TGTGCCAGCAGACCAAGGGACTCTGGGGCCAACGTCCTGACTTTC. Translating it yields CASRPRDSGANVLTF. This sequence joins TRBV28 and TRBJ2-6; no definite D call. The CDR3 totals 15 residues. CDR1 and CDR2 from the germline V gene are MDHEN and SYDVKM. The V and J ends lost 6 bases and 0 bases respectively, with 9 bases between them.

The chain links TRBV20-1 to TRBJ2-1, with a weak D call TRBD1 (6 bases). Germline V CDR1 and CDR2: DFQATT, SNEGSKA (reference sequence). The CDR3 spans 13 residues. V lost 5 bases and J lost 8, with 16 bases in between. The CDR3 is CSAHGQPSDEQFF. In DNA, the CDR3 is TGCAGTGCTCACGGACAGCCAAGCGATGAGCAGTTCTTC.

This chain joins TRBV28 and TRBJ2-1; TRBD2 aligns across 7 bases. This CDR3 region has 15 residues. Trimming at V came to 3 bases and at J to 6 bases, leaving 8 bases not matched to a gene. The germline CDR1 and CDR2 sequences are MDHEN and SYDVKM. The CDR3 DNA reads TGTGCCAGCAGTTTCCGGGGAGCGGGGTTCAATGAGCAGTTCTTC. The encoded protein is CASSFRGAGFNEQFF.

This chain connects TRBV11-3 to TRBJ1-3; the D gene is possibly TRBD1 (6 bases). The CDR3 is made up of 17 amino acids. V lost 0 bases, J lost 4 bases, and 16 bases lay in between. Germline-derived CDR1 and CDR2 are SGHNT and YENEEA. The CDR3 DNA sequence: TGTGCCAGCAGCTTAGACCGCGTTTCCACAGGGGGAAACACCATATATTTT. This sequence encodes CASSLDRVSTGGNTIYF.

This clonotype has only one observation. The V gene is TRBV6-2 or TRBV6-3, the J gene TRBJ2-2, with D perhaps matching TRBD2 (5 bases). V was cut by 9 bases and J by 3 bases, with 14 bases left in between. This CDR3 spans 14 amino acids. Per the germline V gene, CDR1 is MNHEY and CDR2 is SVGEGT. The DNA of the CDR3 is TGTGCCAGTGAGGGCAGGCCCTACACCGGGGAGCTGTTTTTT. Residues: CASEGRPYTGELFF.

This chain joins TRBV7-2 and TRBJ2-3; 8 bases fit TRBD2. The CDR3 totals 15 residues. Germline values: CDR1 SGHTA, CDR2 FQGNSA. The ends lost 4 bases at V and 7 bases at J; junction bases unmatched: 10. The DNA of the CDR3 is TGTGCCAGCAGCTCCCCCGGGGGGGCCCGGAATACGCAGTATTTT. Amino acid sequence: CASSSPGGARNTQYF.

The genes are TRBV12-3 or TRBV12-4 and TRBJ2-4, with 8 bases that match TRBD1. Unmatched junction bases numbered 10, after V lost 3 bases and J lost 9 bases. The CDR3 consists of 15 residues. The DNA for the CDR3 is TGTGCCAGCAGTTTTCTTTCAGGGGGCGGCGGCATTCAGTACTTC. Translated, it gives CASSFLSGGGGIQYF.

The chain uses TRBV12-3 or TRBV12-4 and TRBJ1-5; no reliable D call. V was shortened by 3 bases and J by 6 bases, with 12 bases between the two germline ends. The CDR3 covers 14 residues. The CDR3 DNA follows: TGTGCCAGCAGTTTTTCGGGAGACGGTCAGCCCCAGCATTTT. It is translated as CASSFSGDGQPQHF.

The chain links TRBV6-2 or TRBV6-3 to TRBJ2-5; 8 bases map to TRBD1. There are 15 residues in the CDR3. Trimming took 2 bases from V and 4 from J; bases not matched to a gene: 6. Germline V gene sequence: CDR1 MNHEY, CDR2 SVGEGT. The CDR3 region has the DNA TGTGCCAGCAGTTACAGGGACAGGCTTGGAGAGACCCAGTACTTC. Its protein product is CASSYRDRLGETQYF.

CDR3 bases: TGTGCCAGCAGTTTTGCACCCCTTCGTAAAGAGACCCAGTACTTC. Translating it yields CASSFAPLRKETQYF. The V call is TRBV27, the J call TRBJ2-5; D unclear. Germline V gene sequence: CDR1 MNHEY, CDR2 SMNVEV (reference sequence). The CDR3 runs to 15 residues. V shed 3 bases and J shed 3 bases, with 14 bases lying between them.

The V and J genes are TRBV5-1 and TRBJ2-1, with a tentative D call TRBD1 (5 bases). This CDR3 has 14 residues. Trimming removed 0 bases at V and 3 bases at J, with 7 bases between. Germline V CDR1 and CDR2: SGHRS, YFSETQ. The CDR3 nucleotides are TGCGCCAGCAGCTTGGTCGACAGCTACAATGAGCAGTTCTTC. This gives the protein CASSLVDSYNEQFF.

The rearrangement links TRBV7-3 to TRBJ2-6, with D maybe TRBD1 (5 bases). Trimming cost V 5 bases and J 4 bases, with 12 bases left between them. The CDR3 has 15 amino acids. Germline V gene data show CDR1 as SGHTA and CDR2 as FQGTGA. The CDR3 DNA reads as TGTGCCAGCAGCCCCCAGGGTTACGGGGCCAACGTCCTGACTTTC. It encodes CASSPQGYGANVLTF.

The chain carries TRBV20-1 and TRBJ2-7; D may correspond to TRBD1 or TRBD2 (5 bases each). The CDR3 runs to 13 residues. Germline values: CDR1 DFQATT, CDR2 SNEGSKA (reference sequence). V gave up 3 bases and J gave up 0 bases, with 9 bases separating them. In DNA, the CDR3 is TGCAGTGCTAGCGCAGGGAGCTCCTACGAGCAGTACTTC. Translated, it gives CSASAGSSYEQYF.